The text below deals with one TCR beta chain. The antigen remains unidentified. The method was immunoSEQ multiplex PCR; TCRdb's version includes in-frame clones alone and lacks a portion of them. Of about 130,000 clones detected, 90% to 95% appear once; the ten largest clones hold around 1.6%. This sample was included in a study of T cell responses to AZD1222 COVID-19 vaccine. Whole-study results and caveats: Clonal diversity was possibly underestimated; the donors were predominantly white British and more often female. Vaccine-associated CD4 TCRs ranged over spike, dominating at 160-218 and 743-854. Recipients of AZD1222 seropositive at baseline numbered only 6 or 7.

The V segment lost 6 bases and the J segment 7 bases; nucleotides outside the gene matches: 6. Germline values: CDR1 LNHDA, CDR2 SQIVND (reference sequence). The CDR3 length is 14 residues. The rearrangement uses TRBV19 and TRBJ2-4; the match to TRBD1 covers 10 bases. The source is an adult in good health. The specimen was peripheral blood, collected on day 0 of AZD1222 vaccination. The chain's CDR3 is CASRMTGGDNIQYF. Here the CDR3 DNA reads TGTGCCAGTAGGATGACAGGGGGCGACAACATTCAGTACTTC.